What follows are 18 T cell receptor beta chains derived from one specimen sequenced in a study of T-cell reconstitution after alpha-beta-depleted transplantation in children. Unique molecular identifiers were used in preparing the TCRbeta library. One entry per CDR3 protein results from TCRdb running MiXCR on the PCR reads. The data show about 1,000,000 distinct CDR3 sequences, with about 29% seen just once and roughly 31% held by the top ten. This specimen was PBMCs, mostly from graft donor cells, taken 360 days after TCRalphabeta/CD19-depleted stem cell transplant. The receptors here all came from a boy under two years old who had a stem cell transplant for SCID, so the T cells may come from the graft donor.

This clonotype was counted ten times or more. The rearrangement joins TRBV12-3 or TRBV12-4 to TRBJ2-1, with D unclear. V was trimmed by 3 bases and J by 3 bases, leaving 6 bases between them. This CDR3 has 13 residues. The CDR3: CASSFQIYNEQFF. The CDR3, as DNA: TGTGCCAGCAGTTTTCAGATCTACAATGAGCAGTTCTTC.

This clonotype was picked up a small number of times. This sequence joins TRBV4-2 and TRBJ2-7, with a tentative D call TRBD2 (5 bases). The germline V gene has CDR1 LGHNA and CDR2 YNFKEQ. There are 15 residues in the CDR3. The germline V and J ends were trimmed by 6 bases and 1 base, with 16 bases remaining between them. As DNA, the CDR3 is TGTGCCAGCAGTCCCACGGGGAGCAAGTCCTACGAGCAGTACTTC. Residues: CASSPTGSKSYEQYF.

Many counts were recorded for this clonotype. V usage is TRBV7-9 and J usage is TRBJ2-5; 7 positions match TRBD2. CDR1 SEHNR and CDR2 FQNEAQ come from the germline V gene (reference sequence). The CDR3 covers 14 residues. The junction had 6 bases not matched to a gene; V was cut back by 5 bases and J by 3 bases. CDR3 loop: CASSARGLEETQYF. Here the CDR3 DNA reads TGTGCCAGCAGCGCACGCGGACTAGAAGAGACCCAGTACTTC. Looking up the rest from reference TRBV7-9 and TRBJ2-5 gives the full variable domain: DTGVSQNPRHKITKRGQNVTFRCDPISEHNRLYWYRQTLGQGPEFLTYFQNEAQLEKSRLLSDRFSAERPKGSFSTLEIQRTEQGDSAMYLCASSARGLEETQYFGPGTRLLVL.

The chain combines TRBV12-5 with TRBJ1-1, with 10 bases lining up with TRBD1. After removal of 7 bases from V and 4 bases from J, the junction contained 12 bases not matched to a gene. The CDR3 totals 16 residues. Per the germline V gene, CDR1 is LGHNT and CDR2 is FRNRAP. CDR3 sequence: CASALGTGEYSTEAFF. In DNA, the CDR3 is TGTGCTAGTGCCCTAGGGACAGGGGAGTATAGCACTGAAGCTTTCTTT.

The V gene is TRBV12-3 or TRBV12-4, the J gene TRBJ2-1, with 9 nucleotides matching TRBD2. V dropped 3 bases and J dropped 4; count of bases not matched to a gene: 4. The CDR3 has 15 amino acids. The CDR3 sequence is CASSFRLAGYNEQFF. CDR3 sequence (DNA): TGTGCCAGCAGTTTTCGGCTAGCGGGGTACAATGAGCAGTTCTTC.

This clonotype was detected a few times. The CDR3 bases are TGTGCCAGCAGCCCCGACCGGGACAGGGGCTATGGCTACACCTTC. Its translation: CASSPDRDRGYGYTF. V and J are TRBV3-1 and TRBJ1-2; TRBD1 agrees at 10 bases. Germline CDR1 reads LGHDT; CDR2 reads YNNKEL (reference sequence). V lost 4 bases and J lost 4; bases outside the gene matches: 6. The CDR3 has 15 residues.

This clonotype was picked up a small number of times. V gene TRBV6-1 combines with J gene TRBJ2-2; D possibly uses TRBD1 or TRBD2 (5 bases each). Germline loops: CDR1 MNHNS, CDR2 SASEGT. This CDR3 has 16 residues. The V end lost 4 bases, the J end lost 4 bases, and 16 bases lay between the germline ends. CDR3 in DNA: TGTGCCAGCAGTGCCGCCGGGACGGGGTTCACCGGGGAGCTGTTTTTT. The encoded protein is CASSAAGTGFTGELFF.

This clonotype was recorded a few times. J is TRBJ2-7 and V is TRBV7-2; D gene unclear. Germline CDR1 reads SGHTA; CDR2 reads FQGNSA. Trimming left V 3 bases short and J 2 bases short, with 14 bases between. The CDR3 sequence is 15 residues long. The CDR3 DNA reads TGTGCCAGCAGCTTTGGCCGTCACTACACCTACGAGCAGTACTTC. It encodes CASSFGRHYTYEQYF.

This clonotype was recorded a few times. The chain's CDR3 is CASSQYTQNEKLFF. CDR3 in DNA: TGCGCCAGCAGCCAGTATACACAAAATGAAAAACTGTTTTTT. This sequence joins TRBV4-1 and TRBJ1-4, with no clear D. CDR1 is MGHRA and CDR2 is YSYEKL in the germline V gene. Trimming cost V 3 bases and J 5 bases, with 10 bases left between them. The CDR3 sequence is 14 residues long.

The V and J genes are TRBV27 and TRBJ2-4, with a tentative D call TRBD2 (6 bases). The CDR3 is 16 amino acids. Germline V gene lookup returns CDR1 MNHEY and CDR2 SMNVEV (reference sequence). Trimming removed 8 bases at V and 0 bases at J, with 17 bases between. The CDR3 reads CASAGRSSLAKNIQYF. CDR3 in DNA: TGTGCCAGCGCCGGGAGATCGAGTCTAGCCAAAAACATTCAGTACTTC.

CDR3 residues: CASSLKGTHEQFF. For the CDR3, the DNA is TGTGCCAGCAGTTTAAAGGGGACCCATGAGCAGTTCTTC. This sequence joins TRBV27 and TRBJ2-1; D might be TRBD1 or TRBD2, each matching 5 bases. Deletions cut 2 bases from V and 8 bases from J, with 10 bases between. Germline lookup yields CDR1 MNHEY and CDR2 SMNVEV (reference sequence). CDR3 size: 13 residues.

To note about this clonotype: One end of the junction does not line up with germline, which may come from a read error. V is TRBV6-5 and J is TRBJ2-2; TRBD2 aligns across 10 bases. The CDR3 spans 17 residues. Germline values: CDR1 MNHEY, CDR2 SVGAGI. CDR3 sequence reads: CASSYSIAGGYTRELFF. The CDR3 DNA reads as TGTGCCAGCAGTTACTCTATAGCGGGGGGTTACACCAGGGAGCTGTTTTTT.

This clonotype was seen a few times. The CDR3 DNA follows: TGTGCCAGTAAACGGACAGGGAGCTCCTACGAGCAGTACTTC. This gives the protein CASKRTGSSYEQYF. The chain uses TRBV12-3 or TRBV12-4 and TRBJ2-7; 8 bases align to TRBD1. J was trimmed by 0 bases and V by 9 bases; bases with no gene match: 7. The CDR3 consists of 14 residues.

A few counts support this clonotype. The CDR3 coding sequence is TGCAGTGCCTGGGGACAGGGTCGAAATGAGCAGTTCTTC. Translation: CSAWGQGRNEQFF. V is TRBV20-1 and J is TRBJ2-1; 9 nucleotides agree with TRBD1. The CDR3 is made up of 13 amino acids. CDR1 is DFQATT and CDR2 is SNEGSKA in the germline V gene (reference sequence). The ends lost 6 bases at V and 7 bases at J; junction bases unmatched: 7.

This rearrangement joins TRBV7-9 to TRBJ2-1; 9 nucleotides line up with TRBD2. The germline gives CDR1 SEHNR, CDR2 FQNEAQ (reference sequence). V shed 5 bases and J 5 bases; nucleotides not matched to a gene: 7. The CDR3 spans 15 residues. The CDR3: CASSLGTSNNNEQFF. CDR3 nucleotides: TGTGCCAGCAGCCTCGGGACTAGCAATAACAATGAGCAGTTCTTC. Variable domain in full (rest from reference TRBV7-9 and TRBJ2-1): DTGVSQNPRHKITKRGQNVTFRCDPISEHNRLYWYRQTLGQGPEFLTYFQNEAQLEKSRLLSDRFSAERPKGSFSTLEIQRTEQGDSAMYLCASSLGTSNNNEQFFGPGTRLTVL.

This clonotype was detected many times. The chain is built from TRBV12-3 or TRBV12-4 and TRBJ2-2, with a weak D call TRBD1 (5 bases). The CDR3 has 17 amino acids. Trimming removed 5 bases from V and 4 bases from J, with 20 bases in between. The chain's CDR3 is CASSLFRVGSGTGELFF. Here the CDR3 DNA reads TGTGCCAGCAGTCTATTCAGGGTGGGCTCAGGCACCGGGGAGCTGTTTTTT.

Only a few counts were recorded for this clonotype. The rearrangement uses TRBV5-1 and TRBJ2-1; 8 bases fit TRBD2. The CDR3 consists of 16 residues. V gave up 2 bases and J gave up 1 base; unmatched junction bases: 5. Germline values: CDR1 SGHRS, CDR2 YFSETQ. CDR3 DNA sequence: TGCGCCAGCAGCTTTGAGCGGGGGAAATCCTACAATGAGCAGTTCTTC. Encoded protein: CASSFERGKSYNEQFF.

Here the CDR3 DNA reads TGCAGTGCTACTGGGGGCGAGCAGTACTTC. Translated: CSATGGEQYF. This rearrangement joins TRBV20-1 to TRBJ2-7; possibly TRBD1 or TRBD2 for D (5 bases each). V was trimmed by 4 bases and J by 6 bases, leaving 7 bases between them. This CDR3 has 10 residues. CDR1 and CDR2 from the germline V gene are DFQATT and SNEGSKA (reference sequence).